A single sample is the source of the 8 T cell receptor beta chains below, sequenced in a study of cytomegalovirus exposure and HLA in healthy donors. The PCR was carried out with 60 Vbeta primers and 13 Jbeta primers. Clones were sequenced by immunoSEQ multiplex PCR, and TCRdb holds only the in-frame ones, with some missing. The sample gives about 150,000 clones, around 84% of which show up once; approximately 2% is in the top ten. What was sequenced was PBMCs. These receptor sequences come from a young man in good health and CMV-seronegative.

The V call is TRBV19, the J call TRBJ2-3, with 15 nucleotides matching TRBD2. Germline loops: CDR1 LNHDA, CDR2 SQIVND (reference sequence). The CDR3 is 19 residues long. V dropped 0 bases and J dropped 1; count of bases not matched to a gene: 5. CDR3 bases: TGTGCCAGTAGTATAGATGGGACTAGCGGGAGGAGGGGCACAGATACGCAGTATTTT. Translating gives CASSIDGTSGRRGTDTQYF.

The gene calls are TRBV2 and TRBJ1-4; TRBD1 might be the D (6 bases). Germline V gene data show CDR1 as SNHLY and CDR2 as FYNNEI. The V gene lost 3 bases and the J gene lost 7 bases, with 12 bases spanning the gap. This CDR3 is 14 amino acids long. Here the CDR3 reads CASSDLTGREKLFF. CDR3 nucleotide sequence: TGTGCCAGCAGTGATTTAACAGGGCGTGAAAAACTGTTTTTT.

The gene calls are TRBV11-2 and TRBJ2-7; 7 bases are a match to TRBD1. There are 14 residues in the CDR3. Trimming cost V 2 bases and J 3 bases; bases outside gene matches: 4. CDR1 SGHAT and CDR2 FQNNGV come from the germline V gene. The CDR3 DNA is TGTGCCAGCAGCTTAACCCAGGGGGACTACGAGCAGTACTTC. Translation gives CASSLTQGDYEQYF.

The chain is built from TRBV9 and TRBJ1-6; tentative D call: TRBD1 (6 bases). Trimming took off 3 bases at V and 7 bases at J, with 17 bases between the two ends. The germline CDR1 and CDR2 sequences are SGDLS and YYNGEE. The CDR3 totals 16 residues. This CDR3 is CASSEEDSLGNSPLHF. CDR3 in DNA: TGTGCCAGCAGCGAGGAGGACAGCCTTGGCAATTCACCCCTCCACTTT.

The rearrangement joins TRBV28 to TRBJ2-5; TRBD1 matches 7 bases. Per germline, CDR1 MDHEN and CDR2 SYDVKM. This CDR3 contains 15 residues. V shed 3 bases, J shed 3 bases, and the junction held 7 bases outside the gene matches. CDR3 DNA: TGTGCCAGCAGTTTTAAGGGGGCACAAAAAGAGACCCAGTACTTC. This sequence encodes CASSFKGAQKETQYF.

The chain links TRBV7-6 to TRBJ2-1, with no clear D. V was clipped by 4 bases and J by 9 bases, with 28 bases between them. The germline CDR1 and CDR2 sequences are SGHVS and FNYEAQ. The CDR3 extends over 18 amino acids. Here the CDR3 DNA reads TGTGCCAGCAGCTCTACCCCCGTAGCAAACCACCGAGTCAGTGAGCAGTTCTTC. Translated, it gives CASSSTPVANHRVSEQFF.

The chain recombines TRBV7-9 with TRBJ2-5; 9 positions agree with TRBD2. The CDR3 consists of 14 residues. The germline V gene has CDR1 SEHNR and CDR2 FQNEAQ (reference sequence). V lost 5 bases and J lost 3; bases outside the gene matches: 4. The CDR3 loop reads CASSAVAGEETQYF. The CDR3 bases are TGTGCCAGCAGCGCAGTAGCGGGAGAAGAGACCCAGTACTTC.

This clone was seen a single time. The chain employs TRBV5-1 and TRBJ2-1; 9 bases fit TRBD2. Trimming at V came to 4 bases and at J to 7 bases, leaving 9 bases not matched to a gene. The germline CDR1 and CDR2 sequences are SGHRS and YFSETQ. The CDR3 totals 15 residues. CDR3 DNA sequence: TGCGCCAGCAGCGTCCCAAGCGGGAGGTTAAATGAGCAGTTCTTC. Amino acid sequence: CASSVPSGRLNEQFF.